This T cell receptor (beta chain) is from a study of T cell responses to AZD1222 COVID-19 vaccine. CDR3 size: 17 residues. Trimming removed 0 bases from V and 3 bases from J, with 18 bases in between. Germline V gives CDR1 SGHNT, CDR2 YYREEE (reference sequence). The table came from immunoSEQ multiplex PCR; TCRdb's copy has only in-frame clones and leaves some out. The sample records approximately 150,000 clones, around 94% being singletons. The sequence derives from an adult who received the AZD1222 COVID-19 vaccine. The source material was peripheral blood, sampled 28 days after the second AZD1222 dose. This chain links TRBV5-4 with TRBJ2-5; D remains ambiguous. The CDR3 DNA reads TGTGCCAGCAGCTTGGGGGGTCAGACCACAATGAAAGAGACCCAGTACTTC. The encoded protein is CASSLGGQTTMKETQYF.